This T cell receptor beta chain was identified in a study of radiation and T cells in renal cell carcinoma. As for the study in general: Nephrectomy followed 15 Gy stereotactic body radiation by 4 weeks. Study conclusions and caveats: In blood, top tumor clones expanded by 2 weeks, shrinking by 4. No pretreatment tumor biopsies were available for baseline clonotypes.

Details on this clone: The antigen is undetermined.

Using immunoSEQ multiplex PCR, the repertoire was profiled, and TCRdb retains in-frame clones only, with some absent. The sample carries 45,000 to 55,000 clones, 80% recorded once. Indicated time point: blood 2 weeks post-SBRT. Treatment given: 15 Gy SBRT to primary tumor, nephrectomy 4 weeks later. V was cut by 0 bases and J by 7 bases, with 10 bases left in between. This CDR3 has 14 amino acids. The V gene's germline CDR1 is SGHRS and CDR2 YFSETQ. Sequences were derived from blood, sampled from a patient whose treatment included radiotherapy and nephrectomy. The sequence derives from a woman in her 70s with renal cell carcinoma. The genes are TRBV5-1 and TRBJ1-4; TRBD1 is a possible D gene (5 bases). CDR3 protein: CASSLAGGGEKLFF. CDR3 DNA sequence: TGCGCCAGCAGCTTGGCCGGGGGAGGTGAAAAACTGTTTTTT.